Given below is one T cell receptor beta chain in context. Germline V gene sequence: CDR1 SGDLS, CDR2 YYNGEE. The CDR3 length is 15 residues. The V segment lost 0 bases and the J segment 4 bases; nucleotides outside the gene matches: 6. The data originate from a study of blood T cell repertoires in COVID-19. Study-wide context: Sources were T cells, B-cell-depleted T cells, or PBMCs; the material itself was cDNA or gDNA.

Study processing details: Amplification of reference gene primers provided the estimated nucleated cell counts. The data were produced by immunoSEQ multiplex PCR, yet TCRdb's version contains in-frame clones alone and is incomplete. Clonal size and the V and J genes are those of that table, whereas D and trimming came from the DNA. The profile shows 30,000 to 45,000 clones, roughly 80% of them singletons. The chain employs TRBV9 and TRBJ1-2, with 7 bases matching TRBD1. Specimen: peripheral blood. This receptor was identified in a human donor in a cohort sampled during active COVID-19. The CDR3 nucleotides read TGTGCCAGCAGCGTAGACGTAACAGGGGCCTATGGCTACACCTTC. Translated: CASSVDVTGAYGYTF. The variable domain in full, completed from reference TRBV9 and TRBJ1-2, reads DSGVTQTPKHLITATGQRVTLRCSPRSGDLSVYWYQQSLDQGLQFLIQYYNGEERAKGNILERFSAQQFPDLHSELNLSSLELGDSALYFCASSVDVTGAYGYTFGSGTRLTVV.